Here is one T cell receptor (beta chain) with its context. Clones were sequenced by immunoSEQ multiplex PCR, and TCRdb holds only the in-frame ones, with some missing. Found here are 35,000 to 45,000 clones, over 65% of them singletons; the top ten hold roughly an eighth. The CDR3 sequence is 13 residues long. Germline CDR1 reads MNHNS; CDR2 reads SASEGT. V was trimmed by 6 bases and J by 0 bases, leaving 8 bases between them. This entry comes from a study of OX40 agonist ivuxolimab in advanced cancers. Study as a whole: In this trial design, patients received ivuxolimab intravenously at 0.01 to 10 mg/kg every 2 weeks.

The sequenced sample was CD4+ or CD8+ T cells sorted from blood, obtained in a trial of the OX40 agonist ivuxolimab. The V call is TRBV6-1, the J call TRBJ1-1; D is ambiguous. The clonotype comes from an adult with an advanced solid tumor such as melanoma, head and neck, liver or kidney cancer. CDR3: CASRQGMNTEAFF. CDR3 coding DNA: TGTGCCAGCAGACAAGGGATGAACACTGAAGCTTTCTTT.